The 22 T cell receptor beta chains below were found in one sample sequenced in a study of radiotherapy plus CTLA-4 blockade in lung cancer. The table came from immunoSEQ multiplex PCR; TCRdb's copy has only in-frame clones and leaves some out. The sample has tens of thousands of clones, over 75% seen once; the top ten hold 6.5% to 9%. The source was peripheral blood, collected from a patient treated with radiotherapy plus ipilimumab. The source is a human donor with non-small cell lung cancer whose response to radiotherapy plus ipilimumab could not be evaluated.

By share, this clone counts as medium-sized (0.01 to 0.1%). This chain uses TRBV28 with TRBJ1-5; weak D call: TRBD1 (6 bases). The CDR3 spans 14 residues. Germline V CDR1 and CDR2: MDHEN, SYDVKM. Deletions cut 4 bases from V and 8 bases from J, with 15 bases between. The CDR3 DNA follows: TGTGCCAGCAGTTCTTACAGGGAGGGGAAGCCCCAGCATTTT. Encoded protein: CASSSYREGKPQHF.

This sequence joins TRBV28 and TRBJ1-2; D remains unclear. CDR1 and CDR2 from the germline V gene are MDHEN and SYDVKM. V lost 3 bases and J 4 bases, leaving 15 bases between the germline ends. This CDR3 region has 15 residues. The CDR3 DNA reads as TGTGCCAGCAGTTTCCATTCCGGGGAGGGCTATGGCTACACCTTC. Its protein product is CASSFHSGEGYGYTF.

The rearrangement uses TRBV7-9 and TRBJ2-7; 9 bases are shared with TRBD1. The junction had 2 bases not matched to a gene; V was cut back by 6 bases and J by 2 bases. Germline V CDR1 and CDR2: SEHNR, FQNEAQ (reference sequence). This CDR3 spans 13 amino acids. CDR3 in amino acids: CASRGQGAYEQYF. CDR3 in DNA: TGTGCCAGCAGGGGACAGGGAGCCTACGAGCAGTACTTC.

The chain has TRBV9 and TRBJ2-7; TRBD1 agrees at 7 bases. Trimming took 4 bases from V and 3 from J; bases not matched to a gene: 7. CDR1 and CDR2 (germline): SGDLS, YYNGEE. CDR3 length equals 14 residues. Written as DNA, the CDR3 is TGTGCCAGCAGCCCACCGGGACAGAACTACGAGCAGTACTTC. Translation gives CASSPPGQNYEQYF.

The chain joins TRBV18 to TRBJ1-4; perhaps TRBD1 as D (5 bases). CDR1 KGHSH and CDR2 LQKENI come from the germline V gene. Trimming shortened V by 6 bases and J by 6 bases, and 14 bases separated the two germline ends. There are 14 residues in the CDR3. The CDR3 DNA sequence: TGTGCCAGCTCTCCGGGGGGAGGTGATGAAAAACTGTTTTTT. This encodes CASSPGGGDEKLFF.

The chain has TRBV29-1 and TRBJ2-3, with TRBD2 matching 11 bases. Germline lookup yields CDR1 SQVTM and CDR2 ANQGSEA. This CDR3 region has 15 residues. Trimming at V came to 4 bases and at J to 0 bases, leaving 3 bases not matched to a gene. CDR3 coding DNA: TGCAGCGTTGGAGCTAGCGGGGGGAGCACAGATACGCAGTATTTT. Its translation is CSVGASGGSTDTQYF.

The CDR3 nucleotides read TGTGCCAGCAGCTTAGACAGGGGAGCAACTAATGAAAAACTGTTTTTT. Protein sequence: CASSLDRGATNEKLFF. This chain links TRBV5-6 with TRBJ1-4; 8 bases map to TRBD1. From germline, CDR1 is SGHDT and CDR2 YYEEEE. The CDR3 runs 16 residues. With 2 bases clipped from V and 0 bases from J, the junction kept 3 bases outside the gene matches.

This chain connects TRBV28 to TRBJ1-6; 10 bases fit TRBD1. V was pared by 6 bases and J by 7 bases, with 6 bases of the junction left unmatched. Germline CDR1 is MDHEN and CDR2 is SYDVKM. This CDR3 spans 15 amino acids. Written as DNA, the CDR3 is TGTGCCAGCAGGACAGGGGGCGCCGGGAATTCACCCCTCCACTTT. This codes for CASRTGGAGNSPLHF.

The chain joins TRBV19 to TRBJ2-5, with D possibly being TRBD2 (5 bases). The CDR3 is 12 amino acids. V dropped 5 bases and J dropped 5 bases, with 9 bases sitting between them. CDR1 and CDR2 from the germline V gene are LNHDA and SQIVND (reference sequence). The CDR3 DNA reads TGTGCCAGTAGTGTCTGGAGGGAGACCCAGTACTTC. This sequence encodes CASSVWRETQYF. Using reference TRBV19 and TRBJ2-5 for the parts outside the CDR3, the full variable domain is DGGITQSPKYLFRKEGQNVTLSCEQNLNHDAMYWYRQDPGQGLRLIYYSQIVNDFQKGDIAEGYSVSREKKESFPLTVTSAQKNPTAFYLCASSVWRETQYFGPGTRLLVL.

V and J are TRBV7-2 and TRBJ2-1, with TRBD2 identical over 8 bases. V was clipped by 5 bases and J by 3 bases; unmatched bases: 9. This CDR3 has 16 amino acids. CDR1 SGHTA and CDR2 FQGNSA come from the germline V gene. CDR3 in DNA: TGTGCCAGCAGCCTCTCTAGCGGGCCTAACTACAATGAGCAGTTCTTC. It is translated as CASSLSSGPNYNEQFF.

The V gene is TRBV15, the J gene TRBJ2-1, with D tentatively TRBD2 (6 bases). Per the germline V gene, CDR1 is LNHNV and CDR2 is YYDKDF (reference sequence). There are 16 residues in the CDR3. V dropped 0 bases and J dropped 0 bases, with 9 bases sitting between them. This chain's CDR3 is CATSRDRGSSYNEQFF. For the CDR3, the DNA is TGTGCCACCAGCAGAGATCGGGGGAGCTCCTACAATGAGCAGTTCTTC.

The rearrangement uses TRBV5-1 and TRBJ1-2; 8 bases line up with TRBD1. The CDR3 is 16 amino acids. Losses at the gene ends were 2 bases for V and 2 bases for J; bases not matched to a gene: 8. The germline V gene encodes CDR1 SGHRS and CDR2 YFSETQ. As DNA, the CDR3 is TGCGCCAGCAGCTTACTACCGGGACAGGCGAACTATGGCTACACCTTC. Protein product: CASSLLPGQANYGYTF.

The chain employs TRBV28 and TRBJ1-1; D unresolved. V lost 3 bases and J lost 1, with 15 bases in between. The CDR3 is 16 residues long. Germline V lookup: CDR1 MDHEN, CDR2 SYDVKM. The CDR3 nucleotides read TGTGCCAGCAGTTTGGGGTCCAGCGGACCGAACACTGAAGCTTTCTTT. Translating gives CASSLGSSGPNTEAFF.

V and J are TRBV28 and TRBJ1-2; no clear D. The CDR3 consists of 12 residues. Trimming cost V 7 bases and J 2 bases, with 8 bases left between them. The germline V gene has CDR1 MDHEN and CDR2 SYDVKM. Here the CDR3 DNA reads TGTGCCAGCACGGCCAGGAACTATGGCTACACCTTC. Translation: CASTARNYGYTF.

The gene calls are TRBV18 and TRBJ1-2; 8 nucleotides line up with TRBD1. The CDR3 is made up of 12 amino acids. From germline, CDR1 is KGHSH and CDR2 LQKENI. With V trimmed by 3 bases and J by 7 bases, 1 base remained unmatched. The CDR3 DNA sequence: TGTGCCAGCTCACCGGACAGGGCTGGCTACACCTTC. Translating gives CASSPDRAGYTF.

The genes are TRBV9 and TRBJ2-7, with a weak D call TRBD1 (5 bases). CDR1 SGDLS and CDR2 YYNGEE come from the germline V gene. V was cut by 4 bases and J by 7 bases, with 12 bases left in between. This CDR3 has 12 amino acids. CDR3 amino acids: CASSLQDGEQYF. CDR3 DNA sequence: TGTGCCAGCAGCTTACAGGACGGGGAGCAGTACTTC. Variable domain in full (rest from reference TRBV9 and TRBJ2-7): DSGVTQTPKHLITATGQRVTLRCSPRSGDLSVYWYQQSLDQGLQFLIQYYNGEERAKGNILERFSAQQFPDLHSELNLSSLELGDSALYFCASSLQDGEQYFGPGTRLTVT.

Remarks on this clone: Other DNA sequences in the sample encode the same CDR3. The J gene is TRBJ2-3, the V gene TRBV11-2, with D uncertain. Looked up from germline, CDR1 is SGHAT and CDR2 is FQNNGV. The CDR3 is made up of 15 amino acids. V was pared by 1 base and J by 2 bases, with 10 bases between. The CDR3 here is CASSLGSGSTDTQYF. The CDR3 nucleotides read TGTGCCAGCAGCTTAGGATCAGGCTCCACAGATACGCAGTATTTT.

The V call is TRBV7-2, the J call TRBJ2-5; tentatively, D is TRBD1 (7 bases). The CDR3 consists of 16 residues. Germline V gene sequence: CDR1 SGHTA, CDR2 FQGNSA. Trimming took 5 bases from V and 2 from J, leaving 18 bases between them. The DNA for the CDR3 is TGTGCCAGCAGCGGGAGGACAGGAGGCGCTCAAGAGACCCAGTACTTC. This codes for CASSGRTGGAQETQYF.

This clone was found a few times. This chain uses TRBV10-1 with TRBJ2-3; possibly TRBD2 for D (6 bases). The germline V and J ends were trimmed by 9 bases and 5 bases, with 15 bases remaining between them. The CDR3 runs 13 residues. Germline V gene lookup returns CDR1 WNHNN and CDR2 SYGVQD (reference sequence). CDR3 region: CASQGGGEDTQYF. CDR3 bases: TGCGCCAGTCAGGGAGGAGGCGAAGATACGCAGTATTTT.

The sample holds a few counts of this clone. CDR3 nucleotides: TGTGCCAGCAGCGATACAGGATACTCCTACGAGCAGTACTTC. Translated, it gives CASSDTGYSYEQYF. The V call is TRBV5-6, the J call TRBJ2-7; D is perhaps TRBD1 (5 bases). There are 14 residues in the CDR3. Germline CDR1 and CDR2: SGHDT and YYEEEE. V lost 4 bases, J lost 0 bases, and 11 bases lay in between.

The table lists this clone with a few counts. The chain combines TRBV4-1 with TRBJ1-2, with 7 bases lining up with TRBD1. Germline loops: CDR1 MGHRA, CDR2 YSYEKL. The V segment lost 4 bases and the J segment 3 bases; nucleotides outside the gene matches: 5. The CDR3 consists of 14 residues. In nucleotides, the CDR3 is TGCGCCAGCAGCCCAATCGGACAGGACTATGGCTACACCTTC. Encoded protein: CASSPIGQDYGYTF.

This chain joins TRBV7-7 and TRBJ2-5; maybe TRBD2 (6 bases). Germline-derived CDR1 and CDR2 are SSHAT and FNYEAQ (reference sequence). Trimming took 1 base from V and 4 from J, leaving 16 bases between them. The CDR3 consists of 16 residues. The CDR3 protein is CASSLGRLGRGETQYF. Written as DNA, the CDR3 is TGTGCCAGCAGCTTAGGGAGACTAGGGCGGGGAGAGACCCAGTACTTC.